This passage covers 19 T cell receptor beta chains from one sample sequenced in a study of T cell repertoires in cytomegalovirus infection. MiXCR, run by TCRdb on the reads, gives a single entry per CDR3 protein. The repertoire holds about half a million distinct CDR3 sequences, with under 45% as singletons. These receptors' antigens are unknown. Sequenced here: cultured PBMCs, sampled from culture after CMV antigen stimulation. These receptors came from a human donor in good health (CMV status not recorded). Some clones in this sample may be carry-over from other donors' samples.

The V gene is TRBV10-3, the J gene TRBJ2-1; 7 nucleotides match TRBD2. From germline, CDR1 is ENHRY and CDR2 SYGVKD. The CDR3 extends over 15 amino acids. The V and J ends lost 6 bases and 7 bases, in that order; junction bases with no gene match: 12. CDR3 loop: CAIRGGLAVWNEQFF. The DNA of the CDR3 is TGTGCCATCAGGGGCGGGCTAGCGGTATGGAATGAGCAGTTCTTC.

As concerns this clonotype: It may be a read error: a sequence one base away is much more abundant. The chain couples TRBV7-2 to TRBJ1-3; D unclear. Germline-derived CDR1 and CDR2 are SGHTA and FQGNSA. Deletions cut 3 bases from V and 4 bases from J, with 13 bases between. CDR3 length: 15 amino acids. The CDR3, as DNA: TGTGCCAGCAGCTTCGGGAAAGGAGGAGGAAACACCATATATTTT. Protein: CASSFGKGGGNTIYF.

This sequence joins TRBV19 and TRBJ2-2, with 10 positions matching TRBD1. The CDR3 contains 15 residues. J lost 7 bases, V lost 4 bases, and 6 bases had no gene match. Germline V lookup: CDR1 LNHDA, CDR2 SQIVND (reference sequence). The CDR3 nucleotides read TGTGCCAGTAGTAGCAGACAGGGGGCTATCGGGGAGCTGTTTTTT. Protein product: CASSSRQGAIGELFF.

The chain has TRBV12-3 or TRBV12-4 and TRBJ1-1; D unclear. The CDR3 totals 12 residues. V shed 7 bases and J shed 7 bases, with 13 bases lying between them. Here the CDR3 reads CASTPGLGEAFF. Here the CDR3 DNA reads TGTGCCAGCACCCCCGGTCTGGGTGAAGCTTTCTTT.

This clonotype has more than one count but fewer than ten. Its ends do not fully match the called genes, so a read error is possible. J is TRBJ2-1 and V is TRBV7-2, with TRBD1 identical over 10 bases. The CDR3 is made up of 14 amino acids. Germline CDR1 reads SGHTA; CDR2 reads FQGNSA. This CDR3 is CASSSSTSGTGVLF. CDR3 sequence (DNA): TGTGCCAGCAGCTCATCTACCTCCGGGACAGGGGTCCTCTTC.

In its sample, this clonotype was seen a few times. The chain uses TRBV7-9 and TRBJ1-3, with a tentative D call TRBD1 (6 bases). This CDR3 spans 15 amino acids. Deletions cut 4 bases from V and 2 bases from J, with 12 bases between. Per the germline V gene, CDR1 is SEHNR and CDR2 is FQNEAQ (reference sequence). CDR3 in DNA: TGTGCCAGCAGCTCGCCACACAGGGCTGGAAACACCATATATTTT. This encodes CASSSPHRAGNTIYF.

The chain joins TRBV12-3 or TRBV12-4 to TRBJ2-5; D possibly corresponds to TRBD2 (6 bases). The length of the CDR3 is 12 residues. Trimming stripped 8 bases from V and 7 bases from J, with 14 bases between. DNA of the CDR3: TGTGCCAGCTCGGAGGGTCGCGGGACCCAGTACTTC. It encodes CASSEGRGTQYF.

The chain joins TRBV6-2 or TRBV6-3 to TRBJ1-5, with D unresolved. Germline CDR1 reads MNHEY; CDR2 reads SVGEGT. The CDR3 is made up of 16 amino acids. V was pared by 2 bases and J by 0 bases, with 11 bases between. The CDR3 DNA is TGTGCCAGCAGTTACGCCCAGGTCTTTAGCAATCAGCCCCAGCATTTT. This sequence encodes CASSYAQVFSNQPQHF.

This clonotype was seen a handful of times. The chain employs TRBV7-2 and TRBJ1-1; D not resolved. Germline assignment: CDR1 SGHTA and CDR2 FQGNSA. V was shortened by 6 bases and J by 1 base, with 12 bases between the two germline ends. The CDR3 totals 14 residues. The CDR3 DNA reads TGTGCCAGCAGTTACGTAACACCGAACACTGAAGCTTTCTTT. Its protein is CASSYVTPNTEAFF.

This clonotype was picked up a small number of times. CDR3: CASRKTGLAYEQYF. The CDR3 nucleotides are TGTGCCAGCAGGAAAACAGGGCTCGCCTACGAGCAGTACTTC. The chain employs TRBV6-2 or TRBV6-3 and TRBJ2-7, with a tentative D call TRBD1 (6 bases). The V and J ends lost 6 bases and 2 bases respectively, with 14 bases between them. The germline V gene has CDR1 MNHEY and CDR2 SVGEGT. This CDR3 has 14 amino acids.

J is TRBJ2-3 and V is TRBV28; 10 bases align to TRBD2. J was trimmed by 4 bases and V by 2 bases; bases with no gene match: 6. The CDR3 has 16 residues. CDR1 is MDHEN, CDR2 SYDVKM, per germline. In DNA form, the CDR3 reads TGTGCCAGCAGTTTAGAGGGACTAGCGTGGGCAGATACGCAGTATTTT. This sequence encodes CASSLEGLAWADTQYF.

V usage is TRBV9 and J usage is TRBJ1-2, with D possibly matching TRBD1 (5 bases). V lost 0 bases, J lost 1 base, and 10 bases lay in between. There are 15 residues in the CDR3. Germline values: CDR1 SGDLS, CDR2 YYNGEE. The CDR3 region is CASSVGGRLNYGYTF. The CDR3 DNA is TGTGCCAGCAGCGTAGGGGGCAGGCTTAACTATGGCTACACCTTC.

This clonotype was seen only a few times. The chain combines TRBV7-2 with TRBJ1-1; TRBD1 aligns across 9 bases. The J segment lost 1 base and the V segment lost 4 bases, leaving 7 bases of the junction unmatched. In germline, CDR1 is SGHTA, CDR2 FQGNSA. This CDR3 contains 16 residues. The CDR3 sequence: CASSSGTGRGNTEAFF. In DNA form, the CDR3 reads TGTGCCAGCAGCTCTGGGACAGGGCGGGGGAACACTGAAGCTTTCTTT.

This chain connects TRBV20-1 to TRBJ2-1, with TRBD2 matching over 11 bases. Germline V gene data show CDR1 as DFQATT and CDR2 as SNEGSKA (reference sequence). The CDR3 covers 18 residues. CDR3 loop: CSALSGTSGTGPNNEQFF. The CDR3 nucleotides are TGCAGCGCTCTCTCCGGGACTAGCGGAACGGGGCCAAACAATGAGCAGTTCTTC.

The chain employs TRBV7-2 and TRBJ2-1, with 11 bases fitting TRBD2. J gave up 9 bases and V 2 bases, and 12 bases lay outside the gene matches. Germline CDR1 is SGHTA and CDR2 is FQGNSA. CDR3 length: 17 amino acids. CDR3 in DNA: TGTGCCAGCAGCTTAAGGGGAGGGCTAGCGGGGGGAGTTGAGCAGTTCTTC. It translates to CASSLRGGLAGGVEQFF.

CDR3 residues: CAISSGGRARSYNEQFF. In DNA form, the CDR3 reads TGTGCCATCAGTAGTGGGGGGAGGGCCCGGTCCTACAATGAGCAGTTCTTC. This chain connects TRBV10-3 to TRBJ2-1; TRBD2 aligns across 7 bases. This CDR3 region has 17 residues. The germline V gene encodes CDR1 ENHRY and CDR2 SYGVKD. Trimming cost V 5 bases and J 1 base; bases outside gene matches: 11.

The CDR3 DNA follows: TGTGCCAGCAGTTTATCTCGACAGGCTCCTGTCTATGGCTACACCTTC. Protein: CASSLSRQAPVYGYTF. The V gene is TRBV27, the J gene TRBJ1-2; D is perhaps TRBD1 (6 bases). CDR3 size: 16 residues. V lost 0 bases and J 4 bases, leaving 15 bases between the germline ends. Germline CDR1 is MNHEY and CDR2 is SMNVEV (reference sequence).

The chain couples TRBV12-3 or TRBV12-4 to TRBJ2-6, with 9 bases lining up with TRBD1. The CDR3 covers 20 residues. The ends lost 0 bases at V and 3 bases at J; junction bases unmatched: 12. The CDR3 here is CASSLARQGGLRSGANVLTF. The CDR3 DNA follows: TGTGCCAGCAGTTTAGCGAGACAGGGGGGTCTTCGCAGTGGGGCCAACGTCCTGACTTTC.

The chain uses TRBV12-3 or TRBV12-4 and TRBJ2-4; weak D call: TRBD2 (6 bases). V was shortened by 6 bases and J by 6 bases, with 15 bases between the two germline ends. The CDR3 totals 14 residues. CDR3 sequence reads: CASSLTSFRNIQYF. Written as DNA, the CDR3 is TGTGCCAGCAGCCTGACTAGTTTTAGAAACATTCAGTACTTC.